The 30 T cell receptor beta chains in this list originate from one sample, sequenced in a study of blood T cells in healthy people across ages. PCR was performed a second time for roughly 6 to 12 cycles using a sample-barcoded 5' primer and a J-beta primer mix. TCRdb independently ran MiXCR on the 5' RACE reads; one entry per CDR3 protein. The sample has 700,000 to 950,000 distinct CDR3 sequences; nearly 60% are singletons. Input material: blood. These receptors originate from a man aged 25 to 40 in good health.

CDR3 sequence (DNA): TGCAGTGCGGGACAGGGGACGGCCTACAATGAGCAGTTCTTC. Translating gives CSAGQGTAYNEQFF. The chain links TRBV20-1 to TRBJ2-1, with TRBD1 identical over 10 bases. Germline V lookup: CDR1 DFQATT, CDR2 SNEGSKA (reference sequence). V gave up 6 bases and J gave up 2 bases; unmatched junction bases: 4. The CDR3 runs 14 residues.

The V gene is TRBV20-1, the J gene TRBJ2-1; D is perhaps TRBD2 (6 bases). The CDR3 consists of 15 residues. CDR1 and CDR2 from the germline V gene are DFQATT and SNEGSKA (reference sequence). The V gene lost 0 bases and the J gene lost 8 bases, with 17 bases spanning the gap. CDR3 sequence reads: CSARDRRRVGDEQFF. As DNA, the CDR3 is TGCAGTGCTAGAGATCGGCGGAGGGTGGGCGATGAGCAGTTCTTC.

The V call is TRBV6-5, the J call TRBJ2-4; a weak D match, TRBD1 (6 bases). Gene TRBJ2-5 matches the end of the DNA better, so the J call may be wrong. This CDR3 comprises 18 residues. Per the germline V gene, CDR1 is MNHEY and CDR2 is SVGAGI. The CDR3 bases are TGTGCCAGCAGTTACTCGAAAGTTTTCGACAGGATCCAAGAGACCCAGTACTTC. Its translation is CASSYSKVFDRIQETQYF.

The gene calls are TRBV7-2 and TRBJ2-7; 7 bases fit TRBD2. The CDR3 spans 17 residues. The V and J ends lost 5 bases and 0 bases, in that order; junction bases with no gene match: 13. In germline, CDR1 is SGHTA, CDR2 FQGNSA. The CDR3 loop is CASSILPGGPLSYEQYF. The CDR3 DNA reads TGTGCCAGCAGCATCCTACCGGGGGGACCCCTCTCCTACGAGCAGTACTTC.

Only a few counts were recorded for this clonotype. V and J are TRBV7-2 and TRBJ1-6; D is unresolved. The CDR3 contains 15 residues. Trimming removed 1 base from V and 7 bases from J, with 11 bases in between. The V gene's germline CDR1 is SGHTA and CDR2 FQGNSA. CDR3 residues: CASSLGPGRNSPLHF. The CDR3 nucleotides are TGTGCCAGCAGCTTAGGGCCAGGCAGGAATTCACCCCTCCACTTT.

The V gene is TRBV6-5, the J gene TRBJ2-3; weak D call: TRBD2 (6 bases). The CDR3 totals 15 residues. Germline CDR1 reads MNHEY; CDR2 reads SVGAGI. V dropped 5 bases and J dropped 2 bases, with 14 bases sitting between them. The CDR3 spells CASSRERANTDTQYF. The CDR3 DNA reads TGTGCCAGCAGTCGGGAGAGGGCGAACACAGATACGCAGTATTTT.

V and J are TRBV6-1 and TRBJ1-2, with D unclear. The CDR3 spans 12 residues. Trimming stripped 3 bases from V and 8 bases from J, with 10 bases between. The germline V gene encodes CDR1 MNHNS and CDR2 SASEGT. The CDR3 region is CASSDGGIGYTF. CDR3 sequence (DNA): TGTGCCAGCAGTGACGGCGGGATAGGCTACACCTTC.

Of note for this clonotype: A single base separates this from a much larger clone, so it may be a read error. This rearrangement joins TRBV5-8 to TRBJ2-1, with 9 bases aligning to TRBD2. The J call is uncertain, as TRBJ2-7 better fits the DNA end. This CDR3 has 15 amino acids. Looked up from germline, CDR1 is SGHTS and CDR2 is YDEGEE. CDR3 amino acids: CASSYSGSSYNEQYF. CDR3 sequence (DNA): TGTGCCAGCAGCTATAGCGGGAGCTCCTACAATGAGCAGTACTTC.

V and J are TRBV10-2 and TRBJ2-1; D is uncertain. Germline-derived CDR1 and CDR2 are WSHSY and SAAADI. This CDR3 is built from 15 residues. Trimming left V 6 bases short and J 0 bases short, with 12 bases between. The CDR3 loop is CASRSEDFSYNEQFF. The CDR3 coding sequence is TGCGCCAGCAGGTCCGAGGATTTCTCCTACAATGAGCAGTTCTTC.

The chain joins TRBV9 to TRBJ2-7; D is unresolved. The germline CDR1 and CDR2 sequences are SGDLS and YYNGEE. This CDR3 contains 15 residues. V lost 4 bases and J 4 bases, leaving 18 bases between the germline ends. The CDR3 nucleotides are TGTGCCAGCAGCCCCCAGGACCAGATCGGGTACGAGCAGTACTTC. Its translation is CASSPQDQIGYEQYF.

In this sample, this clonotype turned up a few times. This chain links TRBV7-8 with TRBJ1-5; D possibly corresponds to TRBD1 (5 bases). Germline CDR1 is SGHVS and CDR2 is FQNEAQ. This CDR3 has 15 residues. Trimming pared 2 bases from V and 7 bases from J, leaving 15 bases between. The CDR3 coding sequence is TGTGCCAGCAGCTTAACGAGGGTCACAGGACAGCCCCAGCATTTT. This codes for CASSLTRVTGQPQHF.

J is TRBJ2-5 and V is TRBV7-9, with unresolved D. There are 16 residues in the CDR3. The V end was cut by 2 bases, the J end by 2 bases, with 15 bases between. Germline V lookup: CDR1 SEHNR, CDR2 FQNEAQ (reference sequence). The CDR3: CASSLKSYSVQETQYF. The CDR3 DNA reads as TGTGCCAGCAGCTTAAAAAGTTATTCGGTACAAGAGACCCAGTACTTC.

CDR3 amino acids: CASSQGTPYNEQFF. The CDR3, as DNA: TGTGCCAGCTCACAGGGGACGCCATACAATGAGCAGTTCTTC. This chain links TRBV18 with TRBJ2-1; D possibly matches TRBD1 or TRBD2 (5 bases each). The CDR3 consists of 14 residues. In germline, CDR1 is KGHSH, CDR2 LQKENI. Trimming stripped 4 bases from V and 4 bases from J, with 11 bases between.

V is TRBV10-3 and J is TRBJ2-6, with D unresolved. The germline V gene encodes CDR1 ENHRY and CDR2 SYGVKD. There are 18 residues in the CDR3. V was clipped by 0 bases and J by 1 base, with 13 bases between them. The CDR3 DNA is TGTGCCATCAGTGAGTCGCCAGCCGGCGATTCTGGGGCCAACGTCCTGACTTTC. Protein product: CAISESPAGDSGANVLTF.

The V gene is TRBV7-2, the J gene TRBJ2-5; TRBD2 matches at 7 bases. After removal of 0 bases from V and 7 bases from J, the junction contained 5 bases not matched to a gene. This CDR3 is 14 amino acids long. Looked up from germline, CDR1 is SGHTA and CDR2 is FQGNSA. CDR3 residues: CASSLASGGRTQYF. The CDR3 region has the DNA TGTGCCAGCAGCTTAGCTTCCGGGGGGAGGACCCAGTACTTC.

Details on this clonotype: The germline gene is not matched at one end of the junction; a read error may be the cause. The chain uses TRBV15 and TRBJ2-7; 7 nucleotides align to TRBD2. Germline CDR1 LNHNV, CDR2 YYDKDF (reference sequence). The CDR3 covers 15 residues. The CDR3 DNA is TGTGCTACCAGGTTATCCGGCGGGGGATCCTACGAGCAGTACTTC. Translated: CATRLSGGGSYEQYF. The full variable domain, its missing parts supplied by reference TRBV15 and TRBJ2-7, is DAMVIQNPRYQVTQFGKPVTLSCSQTLNHNVMYWYQQKSSQAPKLLFHYYDKDFNNEADTPDNFQSRRPNTSFCFLDIRSPGLGDTAMYLCATRLSGGGSYEQYFGPGTRLTVT.

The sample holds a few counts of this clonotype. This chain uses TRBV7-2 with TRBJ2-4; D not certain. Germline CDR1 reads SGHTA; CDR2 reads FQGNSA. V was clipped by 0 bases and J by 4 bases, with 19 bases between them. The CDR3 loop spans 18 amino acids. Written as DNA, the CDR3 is TGTGCCAGCAGCTTAGCTCCTTTCGCGAGTATGGGAAAAAACATTCAGTACTTC. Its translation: CASSLAPFASMGKNIQYF.

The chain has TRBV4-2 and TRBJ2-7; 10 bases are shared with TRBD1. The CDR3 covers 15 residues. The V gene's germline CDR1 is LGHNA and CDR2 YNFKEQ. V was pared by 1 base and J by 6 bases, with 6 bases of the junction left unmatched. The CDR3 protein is CASSQAGTGVGEQYF. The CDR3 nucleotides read TGTGCCAGCAGCCAAGCAGGGACAGGGGTGGGCGAGCAGTACTTC.

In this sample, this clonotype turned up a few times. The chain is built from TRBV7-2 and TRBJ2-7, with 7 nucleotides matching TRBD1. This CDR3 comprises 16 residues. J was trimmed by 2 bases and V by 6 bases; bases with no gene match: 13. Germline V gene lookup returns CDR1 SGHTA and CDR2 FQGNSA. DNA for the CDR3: TGTGCCAGCAGTCGATCCCCCGGGACAGCAGCCTACGAGCAGTACTTC. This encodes CASSRSPGTAAYEQYF.

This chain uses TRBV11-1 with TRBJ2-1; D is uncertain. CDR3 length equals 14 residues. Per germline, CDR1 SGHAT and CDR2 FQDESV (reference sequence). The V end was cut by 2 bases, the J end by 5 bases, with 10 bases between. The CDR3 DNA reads TGTGCCAGCAGCTTAAGTCCTCTGGACAATGAGCAGTTCTTC. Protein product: CASSLSPLDNEQFF.

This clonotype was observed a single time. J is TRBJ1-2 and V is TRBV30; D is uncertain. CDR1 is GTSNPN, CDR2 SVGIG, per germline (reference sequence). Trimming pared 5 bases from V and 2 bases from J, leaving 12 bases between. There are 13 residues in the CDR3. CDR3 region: CAWAPGTNYGYTF. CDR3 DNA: TGTGCCTGGGCACCAGGCACGAACTATGGCTACACCTTC.

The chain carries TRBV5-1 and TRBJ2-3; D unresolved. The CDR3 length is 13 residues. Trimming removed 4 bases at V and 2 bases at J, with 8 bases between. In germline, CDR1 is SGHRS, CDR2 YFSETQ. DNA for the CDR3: TGCGCCAGCAGCGGGCTTGACACAGATACGCAGTATTTT. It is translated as CASSGLDTDTQYF.

CDR3 region: CASTKGVWNTEAFF. DNA of the CDR3: TGTGCCAGCACTAAGGGGGTTTGGAACACTGAAGCTTTCTTT. The rearrangement joins TRBV6-2 or TRBV6-3 to TRBJ1-1, with a tentative D call TRBD1 (6 bases). Germline loops: CDR1 MNHEY, CDR2 SVGEGT. The CDR3 is 14 residues long. V lost 7 bases, J lost 1 base, and 13 bases lay in between.

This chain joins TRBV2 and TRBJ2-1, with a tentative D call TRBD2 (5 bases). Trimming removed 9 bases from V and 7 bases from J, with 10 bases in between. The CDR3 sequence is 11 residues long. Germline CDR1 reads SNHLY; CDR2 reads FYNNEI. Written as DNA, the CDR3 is TGTGCCAGGACTGAGGGAAATGAGCAGTTCTTC. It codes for CARTEGNEQFF.

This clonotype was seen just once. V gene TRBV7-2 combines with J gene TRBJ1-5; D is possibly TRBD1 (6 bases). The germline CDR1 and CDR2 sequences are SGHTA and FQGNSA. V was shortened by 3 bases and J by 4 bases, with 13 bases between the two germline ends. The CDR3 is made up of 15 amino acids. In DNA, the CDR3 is TGTGCCAGCAGCTTCGCGACAGGCGGGAATCAGCCCCAGCATTTT. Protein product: CASSFATGGNQPQHF.

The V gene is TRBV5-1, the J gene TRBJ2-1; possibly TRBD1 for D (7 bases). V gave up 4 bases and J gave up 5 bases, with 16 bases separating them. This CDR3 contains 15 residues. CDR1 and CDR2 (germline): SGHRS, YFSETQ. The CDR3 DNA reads TGCGCCAGCAGCCATAGCAGGGGGGTAAACAATGAGCAGTTCTTC. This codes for CASSHSRGVNNEQFF.

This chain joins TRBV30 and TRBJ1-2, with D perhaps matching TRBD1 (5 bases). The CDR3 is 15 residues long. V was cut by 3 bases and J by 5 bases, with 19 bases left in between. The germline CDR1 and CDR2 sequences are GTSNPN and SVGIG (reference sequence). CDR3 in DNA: TGTGCCTGGAGCCAGGGAGCTCGATCGGAATATGGCTACACCTTC. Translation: CAWSQGARSEYGYTF.

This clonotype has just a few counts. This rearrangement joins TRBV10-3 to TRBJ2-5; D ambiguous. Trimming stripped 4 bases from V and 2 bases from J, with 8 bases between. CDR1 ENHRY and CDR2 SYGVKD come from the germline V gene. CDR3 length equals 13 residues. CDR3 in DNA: TGTGCCATCAGTGCGTCTAGTCAAGAGACCCAGTACTTC. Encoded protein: CAISASSQETQYF.

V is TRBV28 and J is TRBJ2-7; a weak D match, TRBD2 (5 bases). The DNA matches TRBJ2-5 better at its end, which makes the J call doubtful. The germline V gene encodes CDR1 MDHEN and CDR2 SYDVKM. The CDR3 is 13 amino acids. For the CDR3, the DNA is TGTGCCAGCAGTGTAAGTATCGAGGGGACCCAGTACTTC. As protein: CASSVSIEGTQYF.

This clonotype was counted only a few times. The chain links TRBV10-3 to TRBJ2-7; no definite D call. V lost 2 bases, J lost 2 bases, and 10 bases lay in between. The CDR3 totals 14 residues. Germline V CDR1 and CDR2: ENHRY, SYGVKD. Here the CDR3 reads CAISENTIAYEQYF. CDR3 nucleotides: TGTGCCATCAGTGAGAACACAATAGCCTACGAGCAGTACTTC.